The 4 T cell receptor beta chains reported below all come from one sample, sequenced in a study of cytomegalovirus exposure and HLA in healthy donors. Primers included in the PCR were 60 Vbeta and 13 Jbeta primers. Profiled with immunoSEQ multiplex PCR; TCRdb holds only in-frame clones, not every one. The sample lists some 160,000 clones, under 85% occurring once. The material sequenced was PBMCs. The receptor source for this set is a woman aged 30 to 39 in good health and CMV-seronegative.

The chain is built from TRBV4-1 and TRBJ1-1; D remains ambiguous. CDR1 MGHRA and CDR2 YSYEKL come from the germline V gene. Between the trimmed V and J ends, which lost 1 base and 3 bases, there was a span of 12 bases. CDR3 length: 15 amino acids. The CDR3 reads CASSQVGGRDTEAFF. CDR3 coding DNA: TGCGCCAGCAGCCAAGTCGGAGGGAGGGACACTGAAGCTTTCTTT.

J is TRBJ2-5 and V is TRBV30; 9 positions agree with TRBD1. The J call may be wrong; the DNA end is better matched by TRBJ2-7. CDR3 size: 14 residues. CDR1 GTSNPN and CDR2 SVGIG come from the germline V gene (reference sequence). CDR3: CAWSEDRGNYEQYF. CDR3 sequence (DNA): TGTGCCTGGAGTGAGGACAGGGGAAACTACGAGCAGTACTTC.

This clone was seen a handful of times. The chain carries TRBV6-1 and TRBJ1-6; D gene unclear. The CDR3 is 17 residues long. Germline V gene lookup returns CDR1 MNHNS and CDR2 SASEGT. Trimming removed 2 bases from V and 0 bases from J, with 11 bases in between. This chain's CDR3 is CASSEPQLVSYNSPLHF. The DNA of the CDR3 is TGTGCCAGCAGTGAACCGCAGCTAGTCTCCTATAATTCACCCCTCCACTTT.

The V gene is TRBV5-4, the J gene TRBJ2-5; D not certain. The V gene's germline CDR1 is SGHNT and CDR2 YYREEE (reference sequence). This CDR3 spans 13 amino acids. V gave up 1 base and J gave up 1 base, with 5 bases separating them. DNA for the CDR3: TGTGCCAGCAGCTTGAGTAGCCAAGAGACCCAGTACTTC. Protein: CASSLSSQETQYF. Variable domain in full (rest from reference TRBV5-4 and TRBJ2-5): ETGVTQSPTHLIKTRGQQVTLRCSSQSGHNTVSWYQQALGQGPQFIFQYYREEENGRGNFPPRFSGLQFPNYSSELNVNALELDDSALYLCASSLSSQETQYFGPGTRLLVL.